These 30 T cell receptor beta chains originate from one sample sequenced in a study of neurological immune-mediated disorders. TCRdb fed the 5' RACE reads into MiXCR, producing one record per CDR3 protein. The top ten hold 1.5% to 2% of the sample, which has some 77,000 distinct CDR3 sequences, roughly 9.9% seen once. The material sequenced was PBMCs. These receptors all come from a man aged 45 to 65 in good health.

The table lists this clonotype with many counts. The chain is built from TRBV5-1 and TRBJ1-4; D possibly corresponds to TRBD1 (6 bases). The CDR3 runs to 13 residues. In germline, CDR1 is SGHRS, CDR2 YFSETQ. V lost 5 bases and J lost 8, with 13 bases in between. The CDR3 spells CASRDGGGEKLFF. In DNA form, the CDR3 reads TGCGCCAGCAGGGACGGGGGCGGGGAAAAACTGTTTTTT.

Ten or more counts support this clonotype. The genes are TRBV10-3 and TRBJ2-1, with TRBD2 matching over 11 bases. The V segment lost 5 bases and the J segment 5 bases; nucleotides outside the gene matches: 8. In germline, CDR1 is ENHRY, CDR2 SYGVKD. The CDR3 length is 16 residues. CDR3 sequence reads: CAISSGTSGTNNEQFF. The CDR3 nucleotides read TGTGCCATCAGTTCCGGGACTAGCGGAACTAACAATGAGCAGTTCTTC.

This clonotype was recorded many times. The chain links TRBV29-1 to TRBJ2-5; D gene unclear. V was trimmed by 7 bases and J by 5 bases, leaving 11 bases between them. Germline V gives CDR1 SQVTM, CDR2 ANQGSEA. The CDR3 is 11 residues long. The CDR3 coding sequence is TGCAGCGGCCAAGCTTGGGAGACCCAGTACTTC. Translation gives CSGQAWETQYF.

Points on this clonotype: This may be a read error: a much more frequent sequence differs by one nucleotide. The chain combines TRBV7-2 with TRBJ1-5; D remains ambiguous. This CDR3 has 15 amino acids. Germline CDR1 is SGHTA and CDR2 is FQGNSA. V was trimmed by 4 bases and J by 2 bases, leaving 12 bases between them. CDR3 DNA sequence: TGTGCCAGCAGCTCCCTGCGGGAACGCAATCAGCCCCAGCATTTT. This sequence encodes CASSSLRERNQPQHF.

This clonotype was counted many times. The chain links TRBV28 to TRBJ1-5; D ambiguous. The germline V and J ends were trimmed by 7 bases and 7 bases, with 14 bases remaining between them. The CDR3 sequence is 13 residues long. Germline lookup yields CDR1 MDHEN and CDR2 SYDVKM. The CDR3 sequence: CASIRGARQPQHF. The CDR3 DNA reads TGTGCCAGCATCCGGGGTGCGCGGCAGCCCCAGCATTTT.

This clonotype was seen many times. The J gene is TRBJ1-3, the V gene TRBV10-3; D unclear. Germline V lookup: CDR1 ENHRY, CDR2 SYGVKD. Trimming removed 7 bases at V and 2 bases at J, with 9 bases between. The CDR3 extends over 13 amino acids. The CDR3 here is CAITAAPGNTIYF. In DNA, the CDR3 is TGTGCCATCACCGCGGCACCTGGAAACACCATATATTTT.

This clonotype appeared many times. CDR3 loop: CASSVSKREGDTQYF. DNA of the CDR3: TGTGCCAGCAGTGTCTCCAAGCGGGAGGGAGATACGCAGTATTTT. V gene TRBV6-4 combines with J gene TRBJ2-3; TRBD2 matches 10 bases. The CDR3 totals 15 residues. The germline CDR1 and CDR2 sequences are MRHNA and SNTAGT. V lost 4 bases and J lost 5; bases outside the gene matches: 6.

This clonotype has at least ten counts. The CDR3, as DNA: TGTGCCAGCAGCTCAGGGGAGGTTAATGAGCAGTTCTTC. Its translation: CASSSGEVNEQFF. V usage is TRBV7-3 and J usage is TRBJ2-1; D possibly matches TRBD1 or TRBD2 (6 bases each). The germline V and J ends were trimmed by 4 bases and 7 bases, with 11 bases remaining between them. CDR3 length equals 13 residues. CDR1 is SGHTA and CDR2 is FQGTGA in the germline V gene.

This clonotype has a count of ten or more. The chain uses TRBV27 and TRBJ2-7, with D hard to call. The CDR3 is made up of 12 amino acids. Germline V lookup: CDR1 MNHEY, CDR2 SMNVEV (reference sequence). V was pared by 4 bases and J by 9 bases, with 13 bases between. The CDR3 bases are TGTGCCAGCAGTTCCCCCACCATGGGGCAGTACTTC. This gives the protein CASSSPTMGQYF.

Many counts were recorded for this clonotype. J is TRBJ2-7 and V is TRBV24-1; no reliable D call. The CDR3 is 11 amino acids. Per the germline V gene, CDR1 is KGHDR and CDR2 is SFDVKD. V was cut by 0 bases and J by 6 bases, with 2 bases left in between. CDR3 DNA: TGTGCCACCAGTGATTTGTTCGAGCAGTACTTC. It is translated as CATSDLFEQYF.

This clonotype was seen ten or more times. This chain uses TRBV7-6 with TRBJ2-7; 8 nucleotides align to TRBD2. Germline-derived CDR1 and CDR2 are SGHVS and FNYEAQ. The CDR3 loop spans 14 amino acids. V lost 5 bases and J lost 3; bases outside the gene matches: 6. The CDR3 region is CASSIGAGGYEQYF. The DNA for the CDR3 is TGTGCCAGCAGCATAGGGGCGGGAGGCTACGAGCAGTACTTC.

This clonotype appeared many times. This chain links TRBV29-1 with TRBJ1-1; 7 nucleotides agree with TRBD1. The V segment lost 6 bases and the J segment 4 bases; nucleotides outside the gene matches: 11. Germline CDR1 reads SQVTM; CDR2 reads ANQGSEA. This CDR3 is 14 amino acids long. The CDR3 DNA sequence: TGCAGCGTGATCCCTGGGACAGAGGGCACTGAAGCTTTCTTT. It encodes CSVIPGTEGTEAFF.

There are many counts of this clonotype. The chain combines TRBV28 with TRBJ2-5; no definite D call. Trimming removed 2 bases from V and 8 bases from J, with 15 bases in between. The germline gives CDR1 MDHEN, CDR2 SYDVKM. CDR3 size: 14 residues. CDR3 DNA: TGTGCCAGCAGTTTAGGGCAGACCCCCGAAACCCAGTACTTC. Translation: CASSLGQTPETQYF. The variable domain in full, with the rest retrieved from reference TRBV28 and TRBJ2-5, is DVKVTQSSRYLVKRTGEKVFLECVQDMDHENMFWYRQDPGLGLRLIYFSYDVKMKEKGDIPEGYSVSREKKERFSLILESASTNQTSMYLCASSLGQTPETQYFGPGTRLLVL.

This clonotype was counted once. The chain is built from TRBV4-2 and TRBJ2-7, with TRBD2 as a possible D gene (7 bases). V shed 4 bases and J shed 1 base, with 11 bases lying between them. Per germline, CDR1 LGHNA and CDR2 YNFKEQ. The CDR3 loop spans 14 amino acids. The CDR3 protein is CASSLGGASYEQYF. Here the CDR3 DNA reads TGTGCCAGCAGCCTGGGGGGGGCTTCCTACGAGCAGTACTTC.

This clonotype was counted many times. This chain uses TRBV20-1 with TRBJ2-1, with D unclear. The germline gives CDR1 DFQATT, CDR2 SNEGSKA (reference sequence). This CDR3 is 15 amino acids long. V was trimmed by 3 bases and J by 8 bases, leaving 20 bases between them. The CDR3 loop reads CSARSPKGGVYEQFF. CDR3 nucleotides: TGCAGTGCTAGGTCGCCTAAGGGTGGGGTCTATGAGCAGTTCTTC.

This rearrangement joins TRBV6-2 or TRBV6-3 to TRBJ2-2, with D unclear. Trimming removed 2 bases at V and 2 bases at J, with 12 bases between. Germline CDR1 is MNHEY and CDR2 is SVGEGT. The CDR3 has 16 residues. CDR3: CASSYGKGNNTGELFF. The DNA for the CDR3 is TGTGCCAGCAGTTACGGAAAGGGAAATAACACCGGGGAGCTGTTTTTT.

J is TRBJ2-3 and V is TRBV6-5; D perhaps matches TRBD2 (5 bases). Trimming removed 5 bases from V and 3 bases from J, with 15 bases in between. The CDR3 is made up of 15 amino acids. Germline CDR1 reads MNHEY; CDR2 reads SVGAGI. The CDR3: CASSPGLFPTDTQYF. In DNA form, the CDR3 reads TGTGCCAGCAGTCCAGGACTCTTCCCTACAGATACGCAGTATTTT.

The table lists this clonotype with many counts. The rearrangement joins TRBV5-1 to TRBJ2-1; possible D gene TRBD1, 6 bases. Germline V gene sequence: CDR1 SGHRS, CDR2 YFSETQ. The CDR3 totals 17 residues. Trimming removed 2 bases from V and 7 bases from J, with 22 bases in between. The CDR3, as DNA: TGCGCCAGCAGCTTTGGTTTTGTGGGGGCACATGAAAATGAGCAGTTCTTC. As protein: CASSFGFVGAHENEQFF.

This clonotype was observed at least ten times. This chain links TRBV4-2 with TRBJ2-1; the D gene is possibly TRBD2 (5 bases). V was cut by 0 bases and J by 9 bases, with 12 bases left in between. This CDR3 has 14 residues. CDR1 and CDR2 from the germline V gene are LGHNA and YNFKEQ. This chain's CDR3 is CASSQDVMEVEQFF. In DNA form, the CDR3 reads TGTGCCAGCAGCCAAGATGTCATGGAGGTTGAGCAGTTCTTC.

The rearrangement uses TRBV27 and TRBJ2-7; a weak D match, TRBD2 (5 bases). CDR3 length: 15 residues. Per germline, CDR1 MNHEY and CDR2 SMNVEV (reference sequence). V gave up 9 bases and J gave up 2 bases, with 20 bases separating them. In DNA form, the CDR3 reads TGTGCCAGAAGAGTCACTAGAGGGAGTACCTACGAGCAGTACTTC. It is translated as CARRVTRGSTYEQYF.

The table lists this clonotype with many counts. The chain combines TRBV9 with TRBJ2-2, with 7 bases matching TRBD1. J lost 0 bases, V lost 4 bases, and 12 bases had no gene match. The CDR3 runs 18 residues. Germline V gives CDR1 SGDLS, CDR2 YYNGEE. The CDR3 DNA is TGTGCCAGCAGCACTGGGACAGCCGGGACAACGAACACCGGGGAGCTGTTTTTT. The encoded protein is CASSTGTAGTTNTGELFF.

Ten or more counts support this clonotype. Here the CDR3 DNA reads TGTGCCAGCAGCCAAGATCCCGACGGGTACAATGAGCAGTTCTTC. Translation gives CASSQDPDGYNEQFF. V gene TRBV3-1 combines with J gene TRBJ2-1; D remains ambiguous. Deletions cut 0 bases from V and 4 bases from J, with 10 bases between. Germline V gene sequence: CDR1 LGHDT, CDR2 YNNKEL (reference sequence). The CDR3 consists of 15 residues.

In its sample, this clonotype was seen many times. V usage is TRBV7-9 and J usage is TRBJ2-1; 11 nucleotides agree with TRBD2. V gave up 3 bases and J gave up 5 bases; unmatched junction bases: 15. Germline V gene lookup returns CDR1 SEHNR and CDR2 FQNEAQ (reference sequence). The CDR3 has 19 amino acids. The CDR3 DNA sequence: TGTGCCAGCAGCTTTAGTGGGCTAGCGGGGGGAGCGGGCCACAATGAGCAGTTCTTC. Protein: CASSFSGLAGGAGHNEQFF.

This clonotype occurred many times. The CDR3: CASSFVGGPGGYTF. CDR3 nucleotides: TGTGCCAGCAGTTTTGTGGGGGGGCCCGGGGGCTACACCTTC. The chain has TRBV6-6 and TRBJ1-2, with a weak D call TRBD1 (6 bases). The germline V gene encodes CDR1 MNHNY and CDR2 SVGAGI (reference sequence). This CDR3 contains 14 residues. Trimming removed 4 bases at V and 8 bases at J, with 17 bases between.

The rearrangement links TRBV5-4 to TRBJ2-7, with 7 nucleotides matching TRBD1. Germline CDR1 and CDR2: SGHNT and YYREEE (reference sequence). The V gene end was trimmed by 0 bases and the J gene end by 2 bases; junction bases not matched to a gene: 5. CDR3 length equals 15 residues. For the CDR3, the DNA is TGTGCCAGCAGCTTGGACCAGGGGGTTGCCTACGAGCAGTACTTC. Its protein product is CASSLDQGVAYEQYF. Variable domain in full (rest from reference TRBV5-4 and TRBJ2-7): ETGVTQSPTHLIKTRGQQVTLRCSSQSGHNTVSWYQQALGQGPQFIFQYYREEENGRGNFPPRFSGLQFPNYSSELNVNALELDDSALYLCASSLDQGVAYEQYFGPGTRLTVT.

This clonotype was seen many times. This chain joins TRBV20-1 and TRBJ2-7; 10 bases align to TRBD2. Per the germline V gene, CDR1 is DFQATT and CDR2 is SNEGSKA (reference sequence). Trimming removed 6 bases from V and 6 bases from J; junction bases left unmatched: 11. There are 14 residues in the CDR3. The CDR3 loop reads CSAQISGRVSEQYF. CDR3 sequence (DNA): TGCAGTGCCCAGATAAGCGGGAGGGTCTCCGAGCAGTACTTC.

This clonotype was seen ten or more times. The chain has TRBV7-2 and TRBJ2-1, with 12 bases aligning to TRBD2. Per germline, CDR1 SGHTA and CDR2 FQGNSA. CDR3 length: 15 amino acids. The V gene end was trimmed by 7 bases and the J gene end by 9 bases; junction bases not matched to a gene: 10. CDR3 bases: TGTGCCAGCATTGGGGGGCTAGCGGGAGGGGGTGAGCAGTTCTTC. Its translation: CASIGGLAGGGEQFF.

The sample holds many counts of this clonotype. The CDR3 loop reads CSATGPGSYNEQFF. In nucleotides, the CDR3 is TGCAGTGCAACCGGGCCCGGATCCTACAATGAGCAGTTCTTC. This chain joins TRBV20-1 and TRBJ2-1; no clear D gene. CDR3 length: 14 residues. Looked up from germline, CDR1 is DFQATT and CDR2 is SNEGSKA (reference sequence). V dropped 6 bases and J dropped 1 base, with 13 bases sitting between them.

This clonotype appeared many times. V gene TRBV29-1 combines with J gene TRBJ2-5; D gene ambiguous. The V end was cut by 4 bases, the J end by 1 base, with 7 bases between. The CDR3 runs to 12 residues. Germline V CDR1 and CDR2: SQVTM, ANQGSEA. The CDR3 coding sequence is TGCAGCGTTGGTCAGACCCAAGAGACCCAGTACTTC. Amino acid sequence: CSVGQTQETQYF.

This clonotype showed up many times. The chain uses TRBV12-3 or TRBV12-4 and TRBJ1-3; D unresolved. V lost 5 bases, J lost 0 bases, and 5 bases lay in between. The CDR3 runs to 13 residues. The CDR3 DNA sequence: TGTGCCAGCAGTGTGCTCTCTGGAAACACCATATATTTT. Translated, it gives CASSVLSGNTIYF.